The T cell receptor (beta chain) described here comes from a study of shared clonotypes between healthy human individuals. On the study more broadly: Per-donor plates numbered three CD4 naive, three CD4 memory, two CD8 naive and one CD8 memory.

Germline CDR1 reads KGHSH; CDR2 reads LQKENI. With V trimmed by 3 bases and J by 0 bases, 8 bases remained unmatched. This CDR3 comprises 18 residues. The assay was immunoSEQ multiplex PCR, and TCRdb's table has in-frame clones only and misses some. Of more than 2 million clones in the sample, 90% to 95% were seen once. V is TRBV18 and J is TRBJ2-3; 11 bases fit TRBD2. This receptor was obtained from a man aged 18 to 29 in good health. Source material: naive CD4+ T cells sorted from blood. Stated subset: CD45RA+ positively selected. The CDR3 DNA reads TGTGCCAGCTCACCCCTACTACTAGCGGGAGCTAGCACAGATACGCAGTATTTT. It translates to CASSPLLLAGASTDTQYF.